The 24 T cell receptor beta chains presented below share a single source sample, sequenced in a study of fetal regulatory T cell absence and autoimmunity. The method was immunoSEQ multiplex PCR; TCRdb's version includes in-frame clones alone and lacks a portion of them. The sample consists of 95,000 to 100,000 clones, 72% of them appearing once. Sequenced: pancreas tissue. Source of these receptors: a male donor with IPEX syndrome.

This clone came up once. This chain links TRBV5-4 with TRBJ2-1; D perhaps matches TRBD2 (5 bases). Germline V gene data show CDR1 as SGHNT and CDR2 as YYREEE (reference sequence). CDR3 length equals 16 residues. V lost 4 bases and J 10 bases, leaving 24 bases between the germline ends. The CDR3 coding sequence is TGTGCCAGCAGCCTACAGCGGAAGGGCTTAAATGAGGAGCAGTTCTTC. Its translation is CASSLQRKGLNEEQFF.

The gene calls are TRBV14 and TRBJ2-3; 14 bases fit TRBD2. The CDR3 has 19 residues. CDR1 and CDR2 from the germline V gene are SGHDN and FVKESK. The V gene end was trimmed by 4 bases and the J gene end by 0 bases; junction bases not matched to a gene: 9. The CDR3 DNA reads TGTGCCAGCAGCCCGACTAGCGGGAGGGCCATTACTAGCACAGATACGCAGTATTTT. It encodes CASSPTSGRAITSTDTQYF.

This chain joins TRBV12-5 and TRBJ2-3; 11 positions match TRBD2. The CDR3 spans 22 residues. V was pared by 0 bases and J by 0 bases, with 17 bases of the junction left unmatched. CDR1 is LGHNT, CDR2 FRNRAP, per germline. CDR3 residues: CASGLVGSYKTSGTTSTDTQYF. DNA for the CDR3: TGTGCTAGTGGTTTGGTAGGATCGTATAAGACTAGCGGGACCACTAGCACAGATACGCAGTATTTT.

This clone was counted only a few times. The chain uses TRBV10-3 and TRBJ2-7; 8 nucleotides align to TRBD2. The CDR3 length is 14 residues. The ends lost 0 bases at V and 3 bases at J; junction bases unmatched: 1. CDR1 and CDR2 from the germline V gene are ENHRY and SYGVKD. In DNA, the CDR3 is TGTGCCATCAGTGAGTCCGGGACTAGCTACGAGCAGTACTTC. Protein: CAISESGTSYEQYF.

This rearrangement joins TRBV20-1 to TRBJ2-2; the D is unclear. CDR1 is DFQATT, CDR2 SNEGSKA, per germline (reference sequence). V was trimmed by 0 bases and J by 7 bases, leaving 3 bases between them. The CDR3 extends over 11 amino acids. The chain's CDR3 is CSARDSGELFF. The CDR3 nucleotides read TGCAGTGCTAGAGATAGCGGGGAGCTGTTTTTT.

The J gene is TRBJ2-1, the V gene TRBV12-5; tentative D call: TRBD2 (6 bases). Germline values: CDR1 LGHNT, CDR2 FRNRAP. The CDR3 sequence is 15 residues long. Trimming took off 0 bases at V and 3 bases at J, with 9 bases between the two ends. CDR3 nucleotides: TGTGCTAGTGGTTTGGTACACGGGGGCTACAATGAGCAGTTCTTC. It encodes CASGLVHGGYNEQFF.

CDR3 protein: CAISIGGSGNTIYF. The CDR3 bases are TGTGCCATCAGCATAGGAGGGTCTGGAAACACCATATATTTT. This chain joins TRBV10-3 and TRBJ1-3; no clear D gene. The CDR3 sequence is 14 residues long. The germline CDR1 and CDR2 sequences are ENHRY and SYGVKD. V gave up 6 bases and J gave up 1 base, with 10 bases separating them.

The chain recombines TRBV13 with TRBJ2-7; 7 bases line up with TRBD2. This CDR3 contains 12 residues. The germline CDR1 and CDR2 sequences are PRHDT and FYEKMQ (reference sequence). V dropped 5 bases and J dropped 5; count of bases not matched to a gene: 3. The CDR3 nucleotides are TGTGCCAGCAGCGGGGGGGGTAACGAGCAGTACTTC. Translated: CASSGGGNEQYF.

The chain couples TRBV29-1 to TRBJ2-1; 9 bases align to TRBD1. Losses at the gene ends were 2 bases for V and 3 bases for J; bases not matched to a gene: 8. The germline gives CDR1 SQVTM, CDR2 ANQGSEA. The CDR3 covers 16 residues. The CDR3 region is CSVETHTGGLYNEQFF. For the CDR3, the DNA is TGCAGCGTTGAAACCCATACAGGGGGCCTCTACAATGAGCAGTTCTTC.

V is TRBV2 and J is TRBJ2-3; D is uncertain. The V end was cut by 9 bases, the J end by 4 bases, with 14 bases between. The CDR3 sequence is 13 residues long. The germline CDR1 and CDR2 sequences are SNHLY and FYNNEI. The CDR3 region has the DNA TGTGCCAGTCCTCCGATTCCCCCAGATACGCAGTATTTT. Translated, it gives CASPPIPPDTQYF.

This clone was seen a handful of times. The chain joins TRBV2 to TRBJ2-7; D may be TRBD2 (6 bases). Germline CDR1 and CDR2: SNHLY and FYNNEI. The V and J ends lost 6 bases and 2 bases respectively, with 11 bases between them. The CDR3 sequence is 13 residues long. The CDR3, as DNA: TGTGCCAGCAGACAATGGGGGGCCTACGAGCAGTACTTC. Protein: CASRQWGAYEQYF.

This chain connects TRBV13 to TRBJ2-5; TRBD2 agrees at 12 bases. The V gene end was trimmed by 5 bases and the J gene end by 5 bases; junction bases not matched to a gene: 3. The CDR3 contains 14 residues. Germline V lookup: CDR1 PRHDT, CDR2 FYEKMQ (reference sequence). The CDR3 DNA reads TGTGCCAGCAGCCGGACTAGCGGGGTTGAGACCCAGTACTTC. Encoded protein: CASSRTSGVETQYF.

The V gene is TRBV18, the J gene TRBJ2-1, with TRBD2 identical over 9 bases. The J segment lost 3 bases and the V segment lost 6 bases, leaving 12 bases of the junction unmatched. CDR1 is KGHSH and CDR2 is LQKENI in the germline V gene. CDR3 size: 17 residues. CDR3 DNA sequence: TGTGCCAGCTCCTTTACTCCTAGCGGGGCCGGCTACAATGAGCAGTTCTTC. Protein product: CASSFTPSGAGYNEQFF. The entire variable domain, with the rest obtained from reference TRBV18 and TRBJ2-1, is as follows: NAGVMQNPRHLVRRRGQEARLRCSPMKGHSHVYWYRQLPEEGLKFMVYLQKENIIDESGMPKERFSAEFPKEGPSILRIQQVVRGDSAAYFCASSFTPSGAGYNEQFFGPGTRLTVL.

This chain links TRBV7-6 with TRBJ2-7; D not resolved. Between the trimmed V and J ends, which lost 1 base and 3 bases, there was a span of 7 bases. Germline CDR1 reads SGHVS; CDR2 reads FNYEAQ. This CDR3 has 13 amino acids. The chain's CDR3 is CASSLGQYYEQYF. CDR3 nucleotide sequence: TGTGCCAGCAGCTTAGGTCAGTACTACGAGCAGTACTTC.

As DNA, the CDR3 is TGTGCCAGCAGCTCAGGGACTAGCCGTGAGCAGTTCTTC. Translated, it gives CASSSGTSREQFF. The chain uses TRBV5-4 and TRBJ2-1; 9 bases match TRBD2. J gave up 9 bases and V 3 bases, and 4 bases lay outside the gene matches. The V gene's germline CDR1 is SGHNT and CDR2 YYREEE (reference sequence). This CDR3 comprises 13 residues.

This sequence joins TRBV4-3 and TRBJ2-1; 9 bases are shared with TRBD2. The germline CDR1 and CDR2 sequences are LGHNA and YSLEER. V trimming: 1 base; J trimming: 0 bases; junction bases outside the gene matches: 1. There are 16 residues in the CDR3. CDR3 bases: TGCGCCAGCAGCCAAGGGCGGGGGGGCTCCTACAATGAGCAGTTCTTC. Its protein product is CASSQGRGGSYNEQFF.

The chain has TRBV21-1 and TRBJ1-3; no check of the table's D call, TRBD1, against the DNA was made. TRBV21-1 is annotated as a pseudogene. This CDR3 is built from 16 residues. Here the CDR3 DNA reads TGTGCCAGCAGCGCCCCCTGTACAGGGCCGGGAAACACCATATATTTT. Protein sequence: CASSAPCTGPGNTIYF.

The chain uses TRBV10-2 and TRBJ1-5, with 7 positions matching TRBD1. Germline loops: CDR1 WSHSY, CDR2 SAAADI. The CDR3 contains 16 residues. With 3 bases clipped from V and 5 bases from J, the junction kept 10 bases outside the gene matches. CDR3 sequence: CASSEYPGGLDQPQHF. The CDR3 DNA reads as TGCGCCAGCAGTGAATATCCAGGGGGGCTAGATCAGCCCCAGCATTTT.

V gene TRBV9 combines with J gene TRBJ1-1; 7 bases are a match to TRBD1. Germline loops: CDR1 SGDLS, CDR2 YYNGEE. This CDR3 is 12 amino acids long. The V segment lost 5 bases and the J segment 3 bases; nucleotides outside the gene matches: 1. CDR3 bases: TGTGCCAGCAGTCAGGGGGACACTGAAGCTTTCTTT. Its protein product is CASSQGDTEAFF.

This chain joins TRBV15 and TRBJ2-5; D gene uncertain. The V gene's germline CDR1 is LNHNV and CDR2 YYDKDF (reference sequence). The CDR3 length is 15 residues. V was pared by 0 bases and J by 1 base, with 9 bases between. In DNA, the CDR3 is TGTGCCACCAGCAGAGATCGGACCGGCCAAGAGACCCAGTACTTC. Amino acid sequence: CATSRDRTGQETQYF.

V is TRBV18 and J is TRBJ2-1; 10 nucleotides match TRBD2. The length of the CDR3 is 15 residues. Germline trimming cut 3 bases from V and 7 bases from J; bases unmatched to any gene: 6. Germline V CDR1 and CDR2: KGHSH, LQKENI. The CDR3: CASSPARTSGNEQFF. CDR3 nucleotides: TGTGCCAGCTCACCGGCCAGGACTAGCGGAAATGAGCAGTTCTTC.

This sequence joins TRBV5-1 and TRBJ1-1; a weak D match, TRBD1 (6 bases). The CDR3 is 17 residues long. Germline V lookup: CDR1 SGHRS, CDR2 YFSETQ. V lost 2 bases to trimming and J lost 0 bases, with 17 bases between them. CDR3 residues: CASSFSSGGFMNTEAFF. The CDR3 DNA follows: TGCGCCAGCAGCTTCTCCTCCGGGGGCTTCATGAACACTGAAGCTTTCTTT.

This clone was found a few times. This chain uses TRBV29-1 with TRBJ2-1; D unresolved. The germline V and J ends were trimmed by 2 bases and 9 bases, with 14 bases remaining between them. The CDR3 length is 13 residues. Looked up from germline, CDR1 is SQVTM and CDR2 is ANQGSEA. Here the CDR3 DNA reads TGCAGCGTTGAAAGAAAGCTGGGAATTGAGCAGTTCTTC. It specifies CSVERKLGIEQFF.

The chain links TRBV27 to TRBJ2-7; 7 bases are a match to TRBD1. The length of the CDR3 is 14 residues. The V and J ends lost 9 bases and 3 bases, in that order; junction bases with no gene match: 11. Germline CDR1 is MNHEY and CDR2 is SMNVEV (reference sequence). As DNA, the CDR3 is TGTGCCAGTTCCTACAGGGGTAACTACTACGAGCAGTACTTC. Protein sequence: CASSYRGNYYEQYF.